This TCR beta chain was captured by sequencing in a study of radiotherapy plus CTLA-4 blockade in lung cancer. Study-level background: Of the patients, about 17% showed objective responses and more than 30% attained disease control. Study-wide findings and caveats: Interferon-beta, together with early blood T cell clone dynamics, reportedly best predicted response.

People whose metastatic non-small-cell lung cancer was chemo-refractory got focal radiation along with CTLA-4 blockade by ipilimumab. Method: immunoSEQ multiplex PCR; TCRdb's copy keeps in-frame clones and lacks some. The data hold 50,000 to 65,000 clones, with roughly four fifths observed a single time. Remarks on this clone: Antigen: not known.

The sequence derives from a human donor with non-small cell lung cancer whose response to radiotherapy plus ipilimumab could not be evaluated. This specimen was peripheral blood, taken from a patient treated with radiotherapy plus ipilimumab.

CDR3: CASRLDRAWSGNTIYF. The CDR3 DNA reads as TGTGCCAGCAGGCTTGACAGGGCTTGGTCTGGAAACACCATATATTTT. The V call is TRBV2, the J call TRBJ1-3, with TRBD1 identical over 7 bases. V gave up 6 bases and J gave up 1 base; unmatched junction bases: 9. The length of the CDR3 is 16 residues. Per germline, CDR1 SNHLY and CDR2 FYNNEI.